The rows below give T cell receptor beta chains drawn from one sample of a study of blood T cell repertoires in COVID-19. Data came from immunoSEQ multiplex PCR; TCRdb stores just in-frame clones and leaves some out. Found here are 200,000 to 250,000 clones, about 90% of them singletons; the top ten hold about 3.5%. Source material: PBMCs or T cells enriched from blood (not recorded which). These receptors all come from a woman aged 25 to 39 who had been exposed to COVID-19. The CDR3 runs from the conserved cysteine through the conserved F or W. The D gene is left open where the match is weak. Rows may omit the clone size; those that give it use once, few, many or a size class.

J gene: TRBJ2-5
V gene: TRBV2
D gene: TRBD2
clone size: once
CDR3 protein: CASSSLAGVGVGTQYF
CDR3 DNA: TGTGCCAGCAGCTCACTAGCGGGAGTGGGGGTGGGGACCCAGTACTTC

J gene: TRBJ2-1
V gene: TRBV12-3/TRBV12-4
D gene: NA
clone size: NA
CDR3 protein: CASSLTSYNEQFF
CDR3 DNA: TGTGCCAGCAGCCTGACAAGCTACAATGAGCAGTTCTTC

J gene: TRBJ1-1
V gene: TRBV29-1
D gene: NA
clone size: NA
CDR3 protein: CSAIAVGNTEAFF
CDR3 DNA: TGCAGCGCGATTGCGGTAGGGAACACTGAAGCTTTCTTT

J gene: TRBJ1-3
V gene: TRBV10-3
D gene: NA
clone size: NA
CDR3 protein: CALGDTGKFGNTIYF
CDR3 DNA: TGTGCCCTTGGTGATACAGGGAAGTTCGGAAACACCATATATTTT

J gene: TRBJ1-2
V gene: TRBV12-3/TRBV12-4
D gene: TRBD1
clone size: NA
CDR3 protein: CASSWTGGSGYTF
CDR3 DNA: TGTGCCAGCAGTTGGACAGGGGGCTCTGGCTACACCTTC

J gene: TRBJ2-7
V gene: TRBV7-9
D gene: NA
clone size: NA
CDR3 protein: CASSFRTSYEQYF
CDR3 DNA: TGTGCCAGCAGCTTCAGAACCTCCTACGAGCAGTACTTC

J gene: TRBJ1-1
V gene: TRBV10-3
D gene: NA
clone size: NA
CDR3 protein: CAISQTGLNTEAFF
CDR3 DNA: TGTGCCATCAGCCAGACAGGTCTGAACACTGAAGCTTTCTTT

J gene: TRBJ2-3
V gene: TRBV7-3
D gene: TRBD2
clone size: NA
CDR3 protein: CASSPGLANTDTQYF
CDR3 DNA: TGTGCCAGCAGTCCCGGACTAGCGAACACAGATACGCAGTATTTT

J gene: TRBJ1-5
V gene: TRBV19
D gene: TRBD1
clone size: NA
CDR3 protein: CASSIDPQGVFNQPQHF
CDR3 DNA: TGTGCCAGTAGTATAGATCCGCAGGGGGTCTTCAATCAGCCCCAGCATTTT

J gene: TRBJ2-7
V gene: TRBV9
D gene: TRBD2
clone size: NA
CDR3 protein: CASSVAGGGGSYEQYF
CDR3 DNA: TGTGCCAGCAGCGTAGCGGGCGGGGGGGGCTCCTACGAGCAGTACTTC

J gene: TRBJ1-6
V gene: TRBV14
D gene: TRBD1
clone size: NA
CDR3 protein: CASSRDRGSYSPLHF
CDR3 DNA: TGTGCCAGCAGCCGAGACAGGGGAAGTTATTCACCCCTCCACTTT

J gene: TRBJ1-1
V gene: TRBV6-5
D gene: NA
clone size: NA
CDR3 protein: CASSDFDRSSEAFF
CDR3 DNA: TGTGCCAGCAGCGATTTCGACAGGTCATCTGAAGCTTTCTTT

J gene: TRBJ2-2
V gene: TRBV14
D gene: NA
clone size: NA
CDR3 protein: CASSQNYNTARGELFF
CDR3 DNA: TGTGCCAGCAGCCAAAATTACAATACCGCCCGCGGGGAGCTGTTTTTT

J gene: TRBJ1-5
V gene: TRBV10-3
D gene: NA
clone size: NA
CDR3 protein: CAIGPGDQPQHF
CDR3 DNA: TGTGCCATCGGCCCCGGGGATCAGCCCCAGCATTTT

J gene: TRBJ2-7
V gene: TRBV14
D gene: TRBD1
clone size: NA
CDR3 protein: CASSHRGTGDEQYF
CDR3 DNA: TGTGCCAGCAGCCATAGGGGGACAGGGGACGAGCAGTACTTC

J gene: TRBJ1-2
V gene: TRBV6-5
D gene: TRBD1
clone size: NA
CDR3 protein: CASSQDRGNYGYTF
CDR3 DNA: TGTGCCAGCAGTCAGGACAGGGGTAACTATGGCTACACCTTC

J gene: TRBJ2-1
V gene: TRBV27
D gene: TRBD1
clone size: NA
CDR3 protein: CASSRGTGAYNEQFF
CDR3 DNA: TGTGCCAGCAGCCGCGGGACAGGGGCCTACAATGAGCAGTTCTTC

J gene: TRBJ2-7
V gene: TRBV19
D gene: NA
clone size: NA
CDR3 protein: CASSIEAAYEQYF
CDR3 DNA: TGTGCCAGTAGTATAGAGGCAGCCTACGAGCAGTACTTC

J gene: TRBJ2-5
V gene: TRBV5-1
D gene: NA
clone size: few
CDR3 protein: CASSSPRGGQETQYF
CDR3 DNA: TGCGCCAGCAGCTCCCCCCGCGGCGGGCAAGAGACCCAGTACTTC

J gene: TRBJ1-1
V gene: TRBV28
D gene: NA
clone size: NA
CDR3 protein: CASRGFLGLGNTEAFF
CDR3 DNA: TGTGCCAGCAGGGGCTTTTTGGGTCTTGGTAACACTGAAGCTTTCTTT

J gene: TRBJ1-2
V gene: TRBV15
D gene: TRBD1
clone size: NA
CDR3 protein: CATSRETRQGVDTF
CDR3 DNA: TGTGCCACCAGCAGAGAAACGAGACAGGGAGTTGACACCTTC

J gene: TRBJ2-2
V gene: TRBV28
D gene: TRBD1
clone size: NA
CDR3 protein: CASSLETGRATNTGELFF
CDR3 DNA: TGTGCCAGCAGTTTAGAGACAGGGCGTGCCACGAACACCGGGGAGCTGTTTTTT

J gene: TRBJ2-7
V gene: TRBV19
D gene: NA
clone size: NA
CDR3 protein: CASSIGQAEQYF
CDR3 DNA: TGTGCCAGTAGTATAGGACAGGCCGAGCAGTACTTC

J gene: TRBJ1-5
V gene: TRBV19
D gene: TRBD1
clone size: NA
CDR3 protein: CASSIDLGQDLYTNQPQHF
CDR3 DNA: TGTGCCAGTAGTATAGATCTGGGACAGGACCTTTATACCAATCAGCCCCAGCATTTT

J gene: TRBJ2-2
V gene: TRBV7-7
D gene: NA
clone size: NA
CDR3 protein: CASSLNAFGTGELFF
CDR3 DNA: TGTGCCAGCAGCTTAAATGCATTCGGCACCGGGGAGCTGTTTTTT

J gene: TRBJ2-7
V gene: TRBV11-2
D gene: TRBD1
clone size: NA
CDR3 protein: CASSLTGAFYEQYF
CDR3 DNA: TGTGCCAGCAGTTTAACAGGGGCGTTTTACGAGCAGTACTTC

J gene: TRBJ2-1
V gene: TRBV11-2
D gene: NA
clone size: NA
CDR3 protein: CASSSAVGSGYNEQFF
CDR3 DNA: TGTGCCAGCAGCTCAGCTGTGGGTAGCGGCTACAATGAGCAGTTCTTC

J gene: TRBJ1-1
V gene: TRBV28
D gene: TRBD1
clone size: NA
CDR3 protein: CASSPRQGWYTEAFF
CDR3 DNA: TGTGCCAGCAGTCCCCGACAGGGATGGTACACTGAAGCTTTCTTT

J gene: TRBJ2-6
V gene: TRBV2
D gene: NA
clone size: NA
CDR3 protein: CASNEGANVLTF
CDR3 DNA: TGTGCCAGCAACGAGGGGGCCAACGTCCTGACTTTC

J gene: TRBJ2-1
V gene: TRBV2
D gene: TRBD2
clone size: once
CDR3 protein: CASAGLAGIASYNEQFF
CDR3 DNA: TGTGCCAGCGCCGGACTAGCGGGAATAGCGTCCTACAATGAGCAGTTCTTC

J gene: TRBJ2-3
V gene: TRBV7-3
D gene: NA
clone size: NA
CDR3 protein: CASSLTRLTDTQYF
CDR3 DNA: TGTGCCAGCAGCTTGACGCGGCTCACAGATACGCAGTATTTT

J gene: TRBJ2-7
V gene: TRBV27
D gene: TRBD1
clone size: NA
CDR3 protein: CASSVRGTGLYEQYF
CDR3 DNA: TGTGCCAGCAGTGTCAGGGGGACCGGACTCTACGAGCAGTACTTC

J gene: TRBJ1-5
V gene: TRBV19
D gene: TRBD1
clone size: NA
CDR3 protein: CASNPGGTGRGGLQHF
CDR3 DNA: TGTGCCAGTAACCCAGGGGGGACAGGACGTGGTGGGTTACAGCATTTT

J gene: TRBJ1-1
V gene: TRBV28
D gene: NA
clone size: once
CDR3 protein: CASSFPGLGGNTEAFF
CDR3 DNA: TGTGCCAGCAGTTTCCCCGGCTTGGGGGGGAACACTGAAGCTTTCTTT

J gene: TRBJ2-7
V gene: TRBV19
D gene: TRBD1
clone size: many
CDR3 protein: CASSTRSFGQGLSYEQYF
CDR3 DNA: TGTGCCAGTAGTACCCGTTCTTTCGGACAGGGCCTTTCCTACGAGCAGTACTTC

J gene: TRBJ1-2
V gene: TRBV25-1
D gene: NA
clone size: NA
CDR3 protein: CASSGARVAANYGYTF
CDR3 DNA: TGTGCCAGCAGTGGGGCCAGGGTGGCCGCTAACTATGGCTACACCTTC

J gene: TRBJ1-3
V gene: TRBV21-1
D gene: NA
clone size: few
CDR3 protein: CASSKYPQDTNSGNTIYF
CDR3 DNA: TGTGCCAGCAGCAAATATCCACAGGACACTAACTCTGGAAACACCATATATTTT

J gene: TRBJ1-4
V gene: TRBV12-3/TRBV12-4
D gene: TRBD1
clone size: NA
CDR3 protein: CASRGQRREKLFF
CDR3 DNA: TGTGCCAGCAGGGGACAGAGGCGAGAAAAACTGTTTTTT

J gene: TRBJ1-1
V gene: TRBV7-9
D gene: NA
clone size: many
CDR3 protein: CASSLVGLSGVYTEAFF
CDR3 DNA: TGTGCCAGCAGCTTAGTCGGCCTTTCGGGGGTATATACTGAAGCTTTCTTT

J gene: TRBJ2-7
V gene: TRBV14
D gene: NA
clone size: NA
CDR3 protein: CASSQGPVWGQTYEQYF
CDR3 DNA: TGTGCCAGCAGCCAAGGTCCGGTGTGGGGCCAAACCTACGAGCAGTACTTC

J gene: TRBJ2-4
V gene: TRBV10-2
D gene: TRBD2
clone size: once
CDR3 protein: CASSELVAGGIQYF
CDR3 DNA: TGCGCCAGCAGTGAGCTGGTAGCGGGAGGTATTCAGTACTTC

J gene: TRBJ2-7
V gene: TRBV6-5
D gene: TRBD2
clone size: NA
CDR3 protein: CASKNLAGDYEQYF
CDR3 DNA: TGTGCCAGCAAGAACTTAGCGGGAGACTACGAGCAGTACTTC

J gene: TRBJ1-1
V gene: TRBV28
D gene: NA
clone size: NA
CDR3 protein: CASSRTGSVNTEAFF
CDR3 DNA: TGTGCCAGCAGTAGAACGGGGTCGGTGAACACTGAAGCTTTCTTT

J gene: TRBJ2-3
V gene: TRBV5-8
D gene: TRBD2
clone size: NA
CDR3 protein: CASSLGLAGAADTQYF
CDR3 DNA: TGTGCCAGCAGCCTAGGACTAGCGGGAGCGGCAGATACGCAGTATTTT

J gene: TRBJ1-1
V gene: TRBV10-2
D gene: TRBD1
clone size: NA
CDR3 protein: CASSEVGTGPTEAFF
CDR3 DNA: TGCGCCAGCAGTGAGGTAGGGACAGGGCCCACTGAAGCTTTCTTT

J gene: TRBJ2-1
V gene: TRBV14
D gene: TRBD2
clone size: NA
CDR3 protein: CASSQVSGRALNEQFF
CDR3 DNA: TGTGCCAGCAGCCAAGTGAGCGGGAGGGCCCTCAATGAGCAGTTCTTC

J gene: TRBJ2-2
V gene: TRBV28
D gene: TRBD2
clone size: NA
CDR3 protein: CASRLAGTELFF
CDR3 DNA: TGTGCCAGCAGGCTAGCGGGAACGGAGCTGTTTTTT

J gene: TRBJ2-7
V gene: TRBV7-9
D gene: TRBD1
clone size: NA
CDR3 protein: CASSPGTGTNEQYF
CDR3 DNA: TGTGCCAGCAGCCCCGGGACAGGGACAAACGAGCAGTACTTC

J gene: TRBJ2-5
V gene: TRBV4-2
D gene: NA
clone size: NA
CDR3 protein: CASSQGQREQETQYF
CDR3 DNA: TGTGCCAGCAGCCAAGGACAACGGGAACAAGAGACCCAGTACTTC

J gene: TRBJ2-7
V gene: TRBV30
D gene: TRBD1
clone size: NA
CDR3 protein: CAWSGNRGLLGEQYF
CDR3 DNA: TGTGCCTGGAGTGGCAACAGGGGATTATTGGGGGAGCAGTACTTC

J gene: TRBJ2-1
V gene: TRBV27
D gene: NA
clone size: NA
CDR3 protein: CASELGGEQFF
CDR3 DNA: TGTGCCAGTGAACTAGGGGGTGAGCAGTTCTTC